This paragraph covers one T cell receptor (beta chain) sequence. Its antigen is still unknown. The sample is drawn from a study of CD8 T cells in Susac syndrome. It was with random hexamers that roughly 0.5 to 1 ug RNA was reverse transcribed. With immunoSEQ multiplex PCR, TCR beta CDR3 was amplified across 54 Vbeta and 13 Jbeta. In TCRdb, the immunoSEQ multiplex PCR reads were re-called with MiXCR into one record per CDR3 protein. The data contain 90,000 to 150,000 distinct CDR3 sequences, roughly 93% of them singletons. From blood CD8+ and CD4+ T cells, the TCR beta chain was sequenced. Negative isolation was applied to CD8+ and CD4+ T cells, and FACS enrichment was applied to TEMRA cells. Whole-study results and caveats: A relatively small number of individuals underwent TCR sequencing and HLA analysis.

This CDR3 contains 13 residues. V was trimmed by 6 bases and J by 6 bases, leaving 17 bases between them. CDR1 and CDR2 from the germline V gene are SQVTM and ANQGSEA. This receptor was identified in a human donor with multiple sclerosis. Sequenced sample: CD4+ T cells from PBMCs. The gene calls are TRBV29-1 and TRBJ1-1; D is possibly TRBD1 (6 bases). The CDR3 here is CSVVPRGWAEAFF. In DNA form, the CDR3 reads TGCAGCGTAGTTCCCAGGGGTTGGGCTGAAGCTTTCTTT.